These T cell receptor beta chains were read from a single sample in a study of patients and donors after allogeneic stem cell transplantation. TCRdb ran MiXCR on the RT-PCR reads and lists one entry per CDR3 protein. The sample consists of about 200,000 distinct CDR3 sequences, 35% to 50% of them appearing once. Material for sequencing was blood, either unsorted or a sorted T cell fraction (not recorded which). Receptors originate from a human donor who was either an allogeneic HSCT recipient or a stem cell or donor lymphocyte infusion donor (not recorded which). It is not recorded whose cells these are; they may come from a transplant donor. Each CDR3 is given with its conserved first and last residue. Fields, in order: clone size, V gene, D gene, J gene, CDR3 protein, CDR3 DNA. D genes are given only for firm matches. Clone size is stated in some rows and not others, as once, few, many or a class when expanded.

size: .
V: TRBV7-2
D: TRBD2
J: TRBJ2-5
CDR3: CASRSFRLREGTQYF
DNA: TGTGCCAGCAGGTCCTTCCGGCTAAGGGAGGGGACCCAGTACTTC

size: few
V: TRBV28
D: TRBD1
J: TRBJ2-7
CDR3: CASRNTGALFYEQYF
DNA: TGTGCCAGCAGAAACACAGGGGCCCTTTTCTACGAGCAGTACTTC

size: .
V: TRBV4-3
D: .
J: TRBJ2-3
CDR3: CASSQDGGSTDTQYF
DNA: TGCGCCAGCAGCCAAGACGGCGGGAGCACAGATACGCAGTATTTT

size: .
V: TRBV25-1
D: TRBD2
J: TRBJ2-5
CDR3: CASSDPSGAQETQYF
DNA: TGTGCCAGCAGTGACCCCAGCGGGGCCCAAGAGACCCAGTACTTC

size: few
V: TRBV29-1
D: .
J: TRBJ1-2
CDR3: CSTSYVGPVDGYTF
DNA: TGCAGCACCTCCTACGTGGGGCCAGTTGATGGCTACACCTTC

size: few
V: TRBV7-9
D: .
J: TRBJ2-1
CDR3: CASSKQGGEQFF
DNA: TGTGCCAGCAGCAAGCAGGGAGGCGAGCAGTTCTTC

size: few
V: TRBV6-1
D: .
J: TRBJ1-6
CDR3: CASSEVGSGSPLHF
DNA: TGTGCCAGCAGTGAGGTGGGCAGCGGATCACCCCTCCACTTT

size: .
V: TRBV9
D: .
J: TRBJ2-3
CDR3: CASRGPGGGDTQYF
DNA: TGTGCCAGCAGGGGGCCAGGGGGAGGAGATACGCAGTATTTT

size: .
V: TRBV12-3/TRBV12-4
D: .
J: TRBJ2-1
CDR3: CASSLARAVKIPYNEQFF
DNA: TGTGCCAGCAGTTTAGCACGGGCAGTTAAGATACCTTACAATGAGCAGTTCTTC

size: few
V: TRBV15
D: TRBD2
J: TRBJ2-1
CDR3: CATSRDYEREGLGNEQFF
DNA: TGTGCCACCAGCAGAGATTACGAGCGGGAGGGCCTAGGGAATGAGCAGTTCTTC

size: few
V: TRBV27
D: .
J: TRBJ2-7
CDR3: CASRTTIPYEQYF
DNA: TGTGCCAGCAGAACAACTATCCCCTACGAGCAGTACTTC

size: few
V: TRBV24-1
D: .
J: TRBJ2-2
CDR3: CATSTNRGPANTGELFF
DNA: TGTGCCACCAGTACGAATCGGGGGCCTGCGAACACCGGGGAGCTGTTTTTT

size: .
V: TRBV7-9
D: .
J: TRBJ1-3
CDR3: CASSPSTSSGNTIYF
DNA: TGTGCCAGCAGCCCAAGCACTAGCTCTGGAAACACCATATATTTT

size: .
V: TRBV3-1
D: .
J: TRBJ2-7
CDR3: CASSQGTFRYF
DNA: TGTGCCAGCAGCCAAGGGACATTTCGGTACTTC

size: .
V: TRBV11-3
D: .
J: TRBJ2-2
CDR3: CASSRESTGELFF
DNA: TGTGCCAGCAGCCGGGAGTCCACCGGGGAGCTGTTTTTT

size: .
V: TRBV9
D: .
J: TRBJ2-1
CDR3: CASSVGGRGNEQFF
DNA: TGTGCCAGCAGCGTAGGAGGTAGGGGGAATGAGCAGTTCTTC

size: few
V: TRBV29-1
D: .
J: TRBJ1-1
CDR3: CSVRNTEAFF
DNA: TGCAGCGTTCGGAACACTGAAGCTTTCTTT

size: .
V: TRBV6-2/TRBV6-3
D: .
J: TRBJ2-1
CDR3: CASSFTRVHNEQFF
DNA: TGTGCCAGCAGTTTCACTAGAGTCCACAATGAGCAGTTCTTC

size: .
V: TRBV7-7
D: TRBD1
J: TRBJ2-1
CDR3: CASSLNPGTGMNEQFF
DNA: TGTGCCAGCAGCTTAAACCCTGGGACAGGGATGAATGAGCAGTTCTTC

size: .
V: TRBV7-9
D: TRBD1
J: TRBJ1-1
CDR3: CASSLAQGDNTEAFF
DNA: TGTGCCAGCAGCTTAGCACAGGGGGATAACACTGAAGCTTTCTTT

size: .
V: TRBV7-9
D: .
J: TRBJ1-1
CDR3: CASSLLPKNTEAFF
DNA: TGTGCCAGCAGCTTGCTACCCAAGAACACTGAAGCTTTCTTT

size: few
V: TRBV6-6
D: TRBD1
J: TRBJ1-1
CDR3: CASSGSGTGETEAFF
DNA: TGTGCCAGCAGTGGATCCGGGACAGGGGAGACTGAAGCTTTCTTT

size: .
V: TRBV7-2
D: TRBD1
J: TRBJ1-5
CDR3: CASSLKRTGDQPQHF
DNA: TGTGCCAGCAGCTTAAAACGGACAGGGGATCAGCCCCAGCATTTT

size: .
V: TRBV7-9
D: .
J: TRBJ1-2
CDR3: CASSAWEDNYGYTF
DNA: TGTGCCAGCAGCGCGTGGGAGGATAACTATGGCTACACCTTC

size: .
V: TRBV6-5
D: .
J: TRBJ1-1
CDR3: CASSYISGNTEAFF
DNA: TGTGCCAGCAGTTACATCTCAGGAAACACTGAAGCTTTCTTT

size: once
V: TRBV7-9
D: .
J: TRBJ1-2
CDR3: CASSLASGTDYGYTF
DNA: TGTGCCAGCAGCTTAGCTTCAGGGACCGACTATGGCTACACCTTC

size: .
V: TRBV12-3/TRBV12-4
D: .
J: TRBJ1-5
CDR3: CASSLRAGSNQPQHF
DNA: TGTGCCAGCAGTTTAAGGGCGGGTAGCAATCAGCCCCAGCATTTT

size: .
V: TRBV28
D: .
J: TRBJ1-2
CDR3: CASSPTQWGPGYTF
DNA: TGTGCCAGCAGTCCCACCCAGTGGGGGCCGGGCTACACCTTC

size: .
V: TRBV9
D: TRBD1
J: TRBJ2-7
CDR3: CASSAPGQGKHEQYF
DNA: TGTGCCAGCAGCGCCCCGGGACAGGGGAAGCACGAGCAGTACTTC

size: .
V: TRBV4-1
D: .
J: TRBJ2-3
CDR3: CASSQDQITDTQYF
DNA: TGCGCCAGCAGCCAAGACCAGATCACAGATACGCAGTATTTT

size: .
V: TRBV12-3/TRBV12-4
D: .
J: TRBJ2-3
CDR3: CASRLGTAGLTQYF
DNA: TGTGCCAGCAGACTCGGGACCGCCGGTCTGACGCAGTATTTT

size: .
V: TRBV10-3
D: .
J: TRBJ1-1
CDR3: CATSRAADTEAFF
DNA: TGTGCCACTTCTCGAGCAGCTGACACTGAAGCTTTCTTT

size: few
V: TRBV28
D: TRBD2
J: TRBJ2-1
CDR3: CASSLDTVLAGGSYNEQFF
DNA: TGTGCCAGCAGTTTAGATACGGTTCTAGCGGGAGGCTCCTACAATGAGCAGTTCTTC

size: .
V: TRBV5-6
D: TRBD1
J: TRBJ1-5
CDR3: CASSLGQGNSNQPQHF
DNA: TGTGCCAGCAGCTTGGGACAGGGGAATAGCAATCAGCCCCAGCATTTT